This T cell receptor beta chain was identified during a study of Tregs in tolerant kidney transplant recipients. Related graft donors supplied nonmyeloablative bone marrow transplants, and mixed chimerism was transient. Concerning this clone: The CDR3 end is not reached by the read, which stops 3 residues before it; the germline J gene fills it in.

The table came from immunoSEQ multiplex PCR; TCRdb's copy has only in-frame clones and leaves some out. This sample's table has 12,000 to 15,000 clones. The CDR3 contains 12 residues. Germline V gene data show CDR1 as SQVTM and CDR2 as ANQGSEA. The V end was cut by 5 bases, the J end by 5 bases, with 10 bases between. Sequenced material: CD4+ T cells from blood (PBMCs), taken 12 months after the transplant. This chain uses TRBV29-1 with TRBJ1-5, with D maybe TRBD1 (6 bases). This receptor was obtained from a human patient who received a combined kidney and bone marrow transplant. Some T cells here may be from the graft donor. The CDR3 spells CSVRDTDQPQHF. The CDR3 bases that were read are TGCAGCGTTCGGGACACAGATCAGCCC.